This T cell receptor beta chain was documented in a study of T cells in Graves' hyperthyroidism and ophthalmopathy. Notes on the study in general: A model of 13 V-J pairs discriminated ophthalmopathy from stable hyperthyroidism. In blood, most of the thyroid clonotypes expanded above 0.001 were also present.

This clonotype came up a few times. No antigen is known for it. It was approximately 9.4 ml of fresh peripheral blood that supplied the PBMCs. RNA transcripts yielded amplified TCR beta CDR3 regions. Primed by the HTBI set, a first-round RT-PCR was run on the TCR CDR3. Each CDR3 protein gets one entry after TCRdb re-called the multiplex PCR reads with MiXCR. The sample comprises 650,000 to 700,000 distinct CDR3 sequences, around a sixth of which are singletons, and roughly a sixth rests with the top ten. Sequenced input: blood. This receptor was obtained from a man in his forties or fifties with Graves' hyperthyroidism.

CDR3 residues: CACGQTTDTQYF. The CDR3 DNA is TGTGCCTGTGGACAGACAACAGATACGCAGTATTTT. J is TRBJ2-3 and V is TRBV30; D is possibly TRBD1 (6 bases). The V end was cut by 6 bases, the J end by 3 bases, with 10 bases between. CDR3 length equals 12 residues. Germline CDR1 and CDR2: GTSNPN and SVGIG (reference sequence).